This T cell receptor (beta chain) is drawn from a study of shared clonotypes between healthy human individuals. Looking at the study overall: CD4 naive and memory got three plates each, CD8 naive two, CD8 memory one.

About this clone itself: Its specificity is not known.

Whole-study findings and limits: There were few donors, and this limited the genetic and exposure-history diversity represented. Larger estimated richness was generally recorded for naive subsets relative to memory subsets.

V was pared by 5 bases and J by 1 base, with 14 bases between. The germline gives CDR1 MNHEY, CDR2 SVGAGI. The CDR3 is 15 residues long. Assay runs were performed at deep level. The table came from immunoSEQ multiplex PCR; TCRdb's copy has only in-frame clones and leaves some out. The sample includes 2 million to 3 million clones, 90% to 95% of them seen just once. Sequencing was carried out using naive CD4+ T cells sorted from blood. The subset is: CD45RA+ positively selected. The clonotype was recovered from a man in his late teens or twenties in good health. The chain combines TRBV6-5 with TRBJ1-1; tentatively, D is TRBD1 (6 bases). CDR3 DNA: TGTGCCAGCAGTCCCCCCGGACAGCAGAACACTGAAGCTTTCTTT. Amino acids: CASSPPGQQNTEAFF.